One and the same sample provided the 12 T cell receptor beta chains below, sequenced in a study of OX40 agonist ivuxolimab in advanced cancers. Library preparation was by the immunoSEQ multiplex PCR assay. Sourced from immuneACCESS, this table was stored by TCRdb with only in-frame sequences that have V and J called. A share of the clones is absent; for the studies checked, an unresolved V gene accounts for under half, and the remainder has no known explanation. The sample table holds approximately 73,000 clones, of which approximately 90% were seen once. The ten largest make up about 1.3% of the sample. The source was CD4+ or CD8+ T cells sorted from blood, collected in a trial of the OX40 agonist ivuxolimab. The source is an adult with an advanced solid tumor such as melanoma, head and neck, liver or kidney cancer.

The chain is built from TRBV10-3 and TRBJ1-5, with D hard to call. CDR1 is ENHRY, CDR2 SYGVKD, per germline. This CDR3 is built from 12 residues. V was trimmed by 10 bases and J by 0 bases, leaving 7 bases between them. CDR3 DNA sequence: TGTGCCAGCAGAGATAGCAATCAGCCCCAGCATTTT. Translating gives CASRDSNQPQHF.

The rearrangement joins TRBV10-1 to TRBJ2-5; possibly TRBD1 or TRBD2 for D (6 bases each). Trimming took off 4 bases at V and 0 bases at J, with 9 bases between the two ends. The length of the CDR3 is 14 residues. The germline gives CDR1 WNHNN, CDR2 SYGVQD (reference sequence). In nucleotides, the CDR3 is TGCGCCAGCAGTGGAGGGGGGAACCAAGAGACCCAGTACTTC. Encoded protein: CASSGGGNQETQYF.

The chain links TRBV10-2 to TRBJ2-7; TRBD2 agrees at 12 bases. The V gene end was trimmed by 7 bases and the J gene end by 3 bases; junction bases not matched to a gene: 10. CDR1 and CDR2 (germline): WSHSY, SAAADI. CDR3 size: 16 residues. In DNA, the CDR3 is TGCGCCAGCACTAGCGGGAGGGCCGGAACCATCTACGAGCAGTACTTC. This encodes CASTSGRAGTIYEQYF.

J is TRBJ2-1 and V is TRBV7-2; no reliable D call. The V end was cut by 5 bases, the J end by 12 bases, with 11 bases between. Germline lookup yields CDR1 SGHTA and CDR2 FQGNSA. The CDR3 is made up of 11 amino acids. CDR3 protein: CASSPLVRQFF. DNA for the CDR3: TGTGCCAGCAGCCCGCTAGTAAGGCAGTTCTTC.

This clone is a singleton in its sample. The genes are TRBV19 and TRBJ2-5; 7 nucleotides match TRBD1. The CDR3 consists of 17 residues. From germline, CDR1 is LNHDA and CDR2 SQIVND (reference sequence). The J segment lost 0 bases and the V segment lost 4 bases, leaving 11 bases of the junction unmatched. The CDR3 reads CASSSPPGQPNQETQYF. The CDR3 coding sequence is TGTGCCAGTAGTAGCCCTCCGGGACAGCCAAACCAAGAGACCCAGTACTTC.

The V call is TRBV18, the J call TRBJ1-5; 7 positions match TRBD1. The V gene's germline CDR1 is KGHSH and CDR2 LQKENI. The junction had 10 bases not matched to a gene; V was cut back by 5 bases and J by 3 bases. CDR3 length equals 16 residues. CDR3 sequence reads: CASSSGGDRSNQPQHF. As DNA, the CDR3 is TGTGCCAGCTCAAGTGGGGGGGACAGATCCAATCAGCCCCAGCATTTT.

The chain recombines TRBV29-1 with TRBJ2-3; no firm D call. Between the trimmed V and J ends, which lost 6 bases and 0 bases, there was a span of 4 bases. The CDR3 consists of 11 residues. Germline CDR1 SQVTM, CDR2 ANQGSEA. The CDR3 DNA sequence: TGCAGCGTGGACAGCACAGATACGCAGTATTTT. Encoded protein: CSVDSTDTQYF.

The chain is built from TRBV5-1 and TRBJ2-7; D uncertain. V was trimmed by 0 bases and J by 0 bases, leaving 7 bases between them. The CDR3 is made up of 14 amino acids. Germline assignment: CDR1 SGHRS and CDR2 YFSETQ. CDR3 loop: CASSLEAYSYEQYF. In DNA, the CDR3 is TGCGCCAGCAGCTTGGAGGCATACTCCTACGAGCAGTACTTC.

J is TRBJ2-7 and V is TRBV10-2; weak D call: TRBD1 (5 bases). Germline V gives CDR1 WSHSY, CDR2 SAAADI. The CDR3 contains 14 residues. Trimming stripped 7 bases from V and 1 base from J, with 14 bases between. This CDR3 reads CASTYRQGSYEQYF. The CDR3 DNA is TGCGCCAGCACCTACCGGCAGGGATCCTACGAGCAGTACTTC.

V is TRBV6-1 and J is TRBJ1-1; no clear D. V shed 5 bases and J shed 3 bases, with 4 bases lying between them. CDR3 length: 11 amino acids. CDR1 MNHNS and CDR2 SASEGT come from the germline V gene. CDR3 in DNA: TGTGCCAGCAGTTCTTACACTGAAGCTTTCTTT. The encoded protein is CASSSYTEAFF.

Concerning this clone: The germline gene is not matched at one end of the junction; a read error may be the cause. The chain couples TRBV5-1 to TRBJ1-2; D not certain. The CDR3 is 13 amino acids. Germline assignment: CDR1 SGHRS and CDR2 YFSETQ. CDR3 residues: CASSGRGYYGYTF. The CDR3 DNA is TGTGCCAGCAGCGGCCGGGGTTACTATGGCTACACCTTC.

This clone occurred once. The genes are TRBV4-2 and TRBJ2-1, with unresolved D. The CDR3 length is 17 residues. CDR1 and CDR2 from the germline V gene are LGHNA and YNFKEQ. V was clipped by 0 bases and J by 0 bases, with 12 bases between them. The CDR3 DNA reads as TGTGCCAGCAGCCAAGAGTCAGCTACCAGCTCCTACAATGAGCAGTTCTTC. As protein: CASSQESATSSYNEQFF.